These 11 T cell receptor beta chains share one sample of origin, sequenced in a study of cytomegalovirus exposure and HLA in healthy donors. The PCR made use of 60 Vbeta and 13 Jbeta primers. The protocol was immunoSEQ multiplex PCR, while the TCRdb copy is restricted to in-frame clones and leaves out a portion. The sample contains over 150,000 clones, approximately 80% of which appear only once. Material for sequencing was PBMCs. These receptors were collected from a boy aged 2 to 10 in good health and CMV-seronegative.

V gene TRBV4-3 combines with J gene TRBJ2-2, with 9 bases that match TRBD2. This CDR3 spans 17 amino acids. Trimming removed 1 base from V and 3 bases from J; junction bases left unmatched: 6. Germline values: CDR1 LGHNA, CDR2 YSLEER. DNA of the CDR3: TGCGCCAGCAGCCAAGTGGAACTAGCGGGTTACACCGGGGAGCTGTTTTTT. This translates into CASSQVELAGYTGELFF.

CDR3 protein: CASSLVVENEQFF. Here the CDR3 DNA reads TGTGCCAGCAGCTTGGTGGTGGAGAATGAGCAGTTCTTC. The chain has TRBV5-6 and TRBJ2-1, with unresolved D. V was trimmed by 0 bases and J by 7 bases, leaving 8 bases between them. The germline V gene encodes CDR1 SGHDT and CDR2 YYEEEE. The CDR3 totals 13 residues.

This chain joins TRBV19 and TRBJ2-1; 15 bases map to TRBD2. V shed 7 bases, J shed 0 bases, and the junction held 10 bases outside the gene matches. CDR3 length: 19 residues. Looked up from germline, CDR1 is LNHDA and CDR2 is SQIVND (reference sequence). The CDR3 protein is CASNRGLAGGMPSYNEQFF. In DNA form, the CDR3 reads TGTGCCAGTAACAGGGGACTAGCGGGAGGTATGCCCTCCTACAATGAGCAGTTCTTC.

V and J are TRBV6-5 and TRBJ2-1; TRBD2 might be the D (6 bases). Germline-derived CDR1 and CDR2 are MNHEY and SVGAGI. CDR3 length equals 12 residues. V gave up 6 bases and J gave up 9 bases, with 12 bases separating them. The CDR3 spells CASRGGPGEQFF. In nucleotides, the CDR3 is TGTGCCAGCAGGGGGGGTCCGGGTGAGCAGTTCTTC.

The chain recombines TRBV4-1 with TRBJ1-5, with D unclear. Germline CDR1 reads MGHRA; CDR2 reads YSYEKL. This CDR3 is built from 13 residues. V shed 2 bases and J shed 2 bases, with 4 bases lying between them. The CDR3 bases are TGCGCCAGCAGCCAACAGGGCAATCAGCCCCAGCATTTT. Amino acids: CASSQQGNQPQHF.

This chain links TRBV9 with TRBJ2-1; 10 nucleotides align to TRBD2. The germline V gene encodes CDR1 SGDLS and CDR2 YYNGEE. The trim removed 2 bases at V and 6 bases at J, leaving 11 bases unmatched. This CDR3 has 17 amino acids. CDR3 residues: CASSVQAGGVMGNEQFF. In nucleotides, the CDR3 is TGTGCCAGCAGCGTTCAAGCGGGAGGGGTAATGGGCAATGAGCAGTTCTTC.

V is TRBV7-2 and J is TRBJ1-2; D uncertain. Per the germline V gene, CDR1 is SGHTA and CDR2 is FQGNSA. The CDR3 is made up of 13 amino acids. Trimming pared 5 bases from V and 0 bases from J, leaving 7 bases between. The CDR3 region is CASSPQTNYGYTF. As DNA, the CDR3 is TGTGCCAGCAGCCCACAAACTAACTATGGCTACACCTTC.

V gene TRBV15 combines with J gene TRBJ2-3; 10 bases are a match to TRBD2. The CDR3 runs 16 residues. Germline CDR1 is LNHNV and CDR2 is YYDKDF (reference sequence). J lost 1 base, V lost 1 base, and 2 bases had no gene match. CDR3 region: CATSRGTSGRTDTQYF. CDR3 nucleotide sequence: TGTGCCACCAGCAGAGGGACTAGCGGACGCACAGATACGCAGTATTTT.

The rearrangement joins TRBV9 to TRBJ1-3; a possible D gene is TRBD1 (6 bases). Trimming took 0 bases from V and 0 from J, leaving 19 bases between them. The germline V gene has CDR1 SGDLS and CDR2 YYNGEE. The CDR3 has 19 residues. DNA for the CDR3: TGTGCCAGCAGCGTAGGCGGGGGGCTTTCCACCTTCTCTGGAAACACCATATATTTT. Translated: CASSVGGGLSTFSGNTIYF.

This clone was observed once. Compared with germline, one end of the junction differs, possibly owing to a read error. Other DNA variants within this sample encode the same CDR3. The CDR3 region has the DNA TGTGCCAGCAGAGAGGGAGCTAACTATGGCTACACTTTC. It specifies CASREGANYGYTF. The V gene is TRBV7-8, the J gene TRBJ1-2; D unclear. Looked up from germline, CDR1 is SGHVS and CDR2 is FQNEAQ. The CDR3 has 13 residues.

The V call is TRBV19, the J call TRBJ1-2; D not resolved. This CDR3 has 15 amino acids. Trimming removed 9 bases from V and 2 bases from J, with 19 bases in between. Germline loops: CDR1 LNHDA, CDR2 SQIVND (reference sequence). CDR3 loop: CASGPTGILNYGYTF. The CDR3 nucleotides read TGTGCCAGCGGACCGACGGGGATCCTGAACTATGGCTACACCTTC.